These T cell receptor beta chains were read from a single sample in a study of blood T cell repertoires in COVID-19. Profiling relied on immunoSEQ multiplex PCR, and the TCRdb table lists in-frame clones only, not all of them. The sample records 100,000 or so clones, around 90% being singletons. Sequenced material: peripheral blood. The receptors here all came from a man aged 18-30 years with acute or convalescent COVID-19. The CDR3 runs from the conserved cysteine through the conserved F or W. Fields, in order: CDR3 protein, CDR3 DNA, clone size, J gene, V gene, D gene. A D gene is named only where the DNA matches it firmly. Clone size appears in some rows only: once, few, many, or a class for an expanded clone.

CDR3aa: CASGGAAGELFF
CDR3nt: TGTGCGAGCGGGGGGGCCGCCGGGGAGCTGTTTTTT
abundance: .
j_gene: TRBJ2-2
v_gene: TRBV6-6
d_gene: TRBD2

CDR3aa: CATSRGGTVSYEQYF
CDR3nt: TGTGCCACCAGCAGAGGGGGGACAGTCTCCTACGAGCAGTACTTC
abundance: .
j_gene: TRBJ2-7
v_gene: TRBV15
d_gene: TRBD1

CDR3aa: CASSWGGKLADTQYF
CDR3nt: TGCGCCAGCAGCTGGGGGGGCAAACTAGCTGATACGCAGTATTTT
abundance: .
j_gene: TRBJ2-3
v_gene: TRBV5-1
d_gene: .

CDR3aa: CASSESGPQGDTDTQYF
CDR3nt: TGTGCCAGCAGTGAATCTGGGCCCCAAGGGGACACAGATACGCAGTATTTT
abundance: .
j_gene: TRBJ2-3
v_gene: TRBV6-1
d_gene: .

CDR3aa: CASTPLANTEAFF
CDR3nt: TGTGCCAGCACCCCGCTGGCGAACACTGAAGCTTTCTTT
abundance: .
j_gene: TRBJ1-1
v_gene: TRBV2
d_gene: .

CDR3aa: CASSGPTGMGLGNTEAFF
CDR3nt: TGTGCCAGCAGCGGACCGACAGGGATGGGGCTAGGGAACACTGAAGCTTTCTTT
abundance: .
j_gene: TRBJ1-1
v_gene: TRBV9
d_gene: TRBD1

CDR3aa: CASSFLGTSGIFSYEQYF
CDR3nt: TGTGCCAGCAGTTTTTTAGGGACTAGCGGGATCTTCTCCTACGAGCAGTACTTC
abundance: .
j_gene: TRBJ2-7
v_gene: TRBV27
d_gene: TRBD2

CDR3aa: CASSYAGGNEQFF
CDR3nt: TGTGCCAGCAGTTACGCGGGAGGCAATGAGCAGTTCTTC
abundance: few
j_gene: TRBJ2-1
v_gene: TRBV6-5
d_gene: TRBD2

CDR3aa: CASTPGQGYNEQFF
CDR3nt: TGTGCCAGCACTCCGGGACAGGGATACAATGAGCAGTTCTTC
abundance: .
j_gene: TRBJ2-1
v_gene: TRBV25-1
d_gene: TRBD1

CDR3aa: CASSSNRASYNEQFF
CDR3nt: TGTGCCAGCAGCTCAAACAGGGCCTCCTACAATGAGCAGTTCTTC
abundance: .
j_gene: TRBJ2-1
v_gene: TRBV5-4
d_gene: .

CDR3aa: CASSFDLAGSTDTQYF
CDR3nt: TGTGCCAGCAGTTTTGATTTAGCGGGTAGCACAGATACGCAGTATTTT
abundance: .
j_gene: TRBJ2-3
v_gene: TRBV6-5
d_gene: TRBD2

CDR3aa: CASSFPGGETQYF
CDR3nt: TGTGCCAGCAGCTTTCCGGGAGGGGAGACCCAGTACTTC
abundance: .
j_gene: TRBJ2-5
v_gene: TRBV11-2
d_gene: TRBD2

CDR3aa: CASSLRYPKNIQYF
CDR3nt: TGTGCCAGCAGCTTGCGCTATCCCAAAAACATTCAGTACTTC
abundance: .
j_gene: TRBJ2-4
v_gene: TRBV11-3
d_gene: .

CDR3aa: CASSSQGAGETQYF
CDR3nt: TGTGCCAGCAGTAGTCAGGGGGCGGGGGAGACCCAGTACTTC
abundance: .
j_gene: TRBJ2-5
v_gene: TRBV2
d_gene: TRBD1

CDR3aa: CASSREGGSGNQPQHF
CDR3nt: TGTGCCAGTAGTAGGGAAGGGGGATCGGGCAATCAGCCCCAGCATTTT
abundance: .
j_gene: TRBJ1-5
v_gene: TRBV19
d_gene: .

CDR3aa: CASSQVRGRVNTEAFF
CDR3nt: TGTGCCAGCAGCCAAGTCAGGGGCAGGGTGAACACTGAAGCTTTCTTT
abundance: once
j_gene: TRBJ1-1
v_gene: TRBV14
d_gene: .

CDR3aa: CASSFVNTEAFF
CDR3nt: TGTGCCAGCAGCTTCGTGAACACTGAAGCTTTCTTT
abundance: .
j_gene: TRBJ1-1
v_gene: TRBV11-2
d_gene: .

CDR3aa: CASSQDSGALSNYGYTF
CDR3nt: TGCGCCAGCAGCCAAGATTCAGGCGCCTTATCTAACTATGGCTACACCTTC
abundance: .
j_gene: TRBJ1-2
v_gene: TRBV4-1
d_gene: .

CDR3aa: CASSFEGQENEKLFF
CDR3nt: TGCGCCAGCAGCTTCGAGGGACAGGAGAACGAAAAACTGTTTTTT
abundance: .
j_gene: TRBJ1-4
v_gene: TRBV5-1
d_gene: TRBD1

CDR3aa: CASSQVRWQGDTEAFF
CDR3nt: TGCGCCAGCAGCCAAGTACGATGGCAGGGGGACACTGAAGCTTTCTTT
abundance: .
j_gene: TRBJ1-1
v_gene: TRBV4-1
d_gene: TRBD1

CDR3aa: CASSIQEEGYTF
CDR3nt: TGTGCCAGTAGTATCCAGGAAGAGGGCTACACCTTC
abundance: .
j_gene: TRBJ1-2
v_gene: TRBV19
d_gene: .

CDR3aa: CATSSSPGQGSDEQFF
CDR3nt: TGTGCCACCAGCTCCTCTCCGGGACAGGGGAGCGATGAGCAGTTCTTC
abundance: .
j_gene: TRBJ2-1
v_gene: TRBV24-1
d_gene: TRBD1

CDR3aa: CASSRQGVDQPQHF
CDR3nt: TGTGCCAGTAGTCGACAGGGGGTTGATCAGCCCCAGCATTTT
abundance: .
j_gene: TRBJ1-5
v_gene: TRBV19
d_gene: TRBD1